These T cell receptor beta chains were read from a single sample in a study of blood T cell repertoires in COVID-19. Using immunoSEQ multiplex PCR, the repertoire was profiled, and TCRdb retains in-frame clones only, with some absent. The sample consists of more than 200,000 clones, 90% of them appearing once. The sample comprised peripheral blood. These receptors all stem from a man aged 25 to 40 with COVID-19, enrolled during active disease. Each CDR3 is given with its conserved first and last residue. A D gene is named only where the DNA matches it firmly. Clone size is shown for a subset of rows, as once, few, many or a class of expanded clone.

j_call	v_call	d_call	clone_size	cdr3_nt	cdr3_aa
TRBJ2-7	TRBV28	TRBD2	-	TGTGCCAGCAGTTCTCCCATAGGGCGGTTAACTAGCGGGAGTTACGACGAGCAGTACTTC	CASSSPIGRLTSGSYDEQYF
TRBJ1-4	TRBV7-9	-	-	TGTGCCAGCAGCTTAGAACGCGGCGGCGTTTTTAATGAAAAACTGTTTTTT	CASSLERGGVFNEKLFF
TRBJ2-3	TRBV4-2	TRBD2	-	TGTGCCAGCAGCCAAGATTTTCTAGCGGTCACAGATACGCAGTATTTT	CASSQDFLAVTDTQYF
TRBJ2-3	TRBV9	-	-	TGTGCCAGCAGCCAGACGGCCCAGGAGGGCCGACATACGCAGTATTTT	CASSQTAQEGRHTQYF
TRBJ1-2	TRBV30	-	-	TGTGCCTGGAGTCTGTCCAGGATCTATGGCTACACCTTC	CAWSLSRIYGYTF
TRBJ1-2	TRBV6-5	TRBD1	-	TGTGCCAGCAGTTACGGAGGACAGGGGGTTGGCTATGGCTACACCTTC	CASSYGGQGVGYGYTF
TRBJ1-4	TRBV18	-	few	TGTGCCAGCTCACCACCAGGGGTGGCTAATGAAAAACTGTTTTTT	CASSPPGVANEKLFF
TRBJ2-4	TRBV15	TRBD2	-	TGTGCCACCAGCAGAGTCCCCCGGGAGGTCTACAAAAACATTCAGTACTTC	CATSRVPREVYKNIQYF
TRBJ1-2	TRBV9	TRBD1	few	TGTGCCAGCAGCGCCGGGGACAGGGAGATAGGTGGCTACACCTTC	CASSAGDREIGGYTF
TRBJ2-7	TRBV11-2	TRBD1	-	TGTGCCAGCAGCTTAGGGTTTACCGGGACAGCCTACGAGCAGTACTTC	CASSLGFTGTAYEQYF
TRBJ2-3	TRBV18	-	-	TGTGCCAGCTCACCGGCGGCGGATAGCACAGATACGCAGTATTTT	CASSPAADSTDTQYF
TRBJ2-2	TRBV6-5	TRBD1	-	TGTGCCAGCAGTTCCCAAGACAGGGCCGGGGAGCTGTTTTTT	CASSSQDRAGELFF
TRBJ2-2	TRBV7-2	-	-	TGTGCCAGCAGGATGAAGGGTATACGGGGCGGGGAGCTGTTTTTT	CASRMKGIRGGELFF
TRBJ2-3	TRBV5-4	-	once	TGTGCCAGCAGCCCCCCCCGGGGCGGGGGCACAGATACGCAGTATTTT	CASSPPRGGGTDTQYF
TRBJ1-2	TRBV24-1	TRBD1	few	TGTGCCACCAGTGACCCGGGACAGGGTTTCTATGGCTACACCTTC	CATSDPGQGFYGYTF
TRBJ2-1	TRBV10-3	-	-	TGTGCCATCAGTCCCGGGGGACGGGAGTGGCAGTTCTTC	CAISPGGREWQFF
TRBJ2-2	TRBV4-3	TRBD2	-	TGCGCCAGCAGGCCGGGGGGTGGAACCGGGGAGCTGTTTTTT	CASRPGGGTGELFF
TRBJ1-4	TRBV28	-	-	TGTGCCAGCAGTTTAGGGGGGTATGAAAAACTGTTTTTT	CASSLGGYEKLFF
TRBJ1-5	TRBV19	-	-	TGTGCCAGTAGTATGAGGTTTAGTGGTCAGCCCCAGCATTTT	CASSMRFSGQPQHF
TRBJ1-2	TRBV7-2	-	-	TGTGCCAGCAGCTTGGTTCAGGGCCTTGATAACTATGGCTACACCTTC	CASSLVQGLDNYGYTF
TRBJ2-7	TRBV27	TRBD1	-	TGTGCCAGCAGTTTAAATGACAGGGTGGGCGAGCAGTACTTC	CASSLNDRVGEQYF
TRBJ2-1	TRBV14	-	few	TGTGCCAGCAGCCAAGATCGAGGGGGTCCTTCGTACAATGAGCAGTTCTTC	CASSQDRGGPSYNEQFF
TRBJ2-1	TRBV7-9	TRBD2	once	TGTGCCAGCAGCTCTAGCGGGGGGGCGTACAATGAGCAGTTCTTC	CASSSSGGAYNEQFF
TRBJ1-1	TRBV27	-	-	TGTGCCAGCAGTTCCCAGGGTTACGCTGAAGCTTTCTTT	CASSSQGYAEAFF
TRBJ1-4	TRBV5-4	-	-	TGTGCCAGCAGCTTGGTCTTGCAGGGATTACATGAAAAACTGTTTTTT	CASSLVLQGLHEKLFF
TRBJ2-1	TRBV7-9	TRBD2	-	TGTGCCAGCAGCGCCCAATACGGGACTAGCGAGTCCTACAATGAGCAGTTCTTC	CASSAQYGTSESYNEQFF
TRBJ1-6	TRBV12-5	-	-	TGTGCTAGTGGTCTGAATGTGGGCCCCAGAAATTCACCCCTCCACTTT	CASGLNVGPRNSPLHF
TRBJ1-4	TRBV6-5	-	-	TGTGCCAGCAGTTACGGGCAGGATTCAACTAATGAAAAACTGTTTTTT	CASSYGQDSTNEKLFF
TRBJ2-7	TRBV2	TRBD1	-	TGTGCCAGCAATAGGGGACAGAACTACGAGCAGTACTTC	CASNRGQNYEQYF
TRBJ2-1	TRBV19	TRBD2	-	TGTGCCACCGCACTAGCGGGGGATGAGCAGTTCTTC	CATALAGDEQFF
TRBJ2-7	TRBV4-1	-	few	TGCGCCAGCAGCCCTGTTGGGCAGCACTACGAGCAGTACTTC	CASSPVGQHYEQYF
TRBJ2-1	TRBV25-1	-	once	TGTGCCAGCAGTGATTCGACCATGAGGAGTTTTTACAATGAGCAGTTCTTC	CASSDSTMRSFYNEQFF
TRBJ2-1	TRBV27	TRBD2	-	TGTGCCAGCGGATTAGCGGGGGGCCGATACAATGAGCAGTTCTTC	CASGLAGGRYNEQFF
TRBJ2-5	TRBV15	TRBD1	-	TGTGCCACCAGCAGAGATAGGTTAAGGGGGCAGAAGACCCAGTACTTC	CATSRDRLRGQKTQYF
TRBJ2-7	TRBV27	TRBD2	-	TGTGCCAGCAGTTCGCCTTGGGGAGGGGAGCAGTACTTC	CASSSPWGGEQYF
TRBJ2-7	TRBV5-1	TRBD2	-	TGCGCCAGCAGCTTGGGACTAGCGGGAGGGAGGTCCCTCTACGAGCAGTACTTC	CASSLGLAGGRSLYEQYF
TRBJ2-1	TRBV7-2	TRBD2	-	TGTGCCAGCAGCTTTCCGGGACTAGCGGGGGGGGTTCTGTTCTTC	CASSFPGLAGGVLFF
TRBJ2-2	TRBV2	TRBD1	once	TGTGCCAGCAGTGAAGCACCGGGACAGGGGCAACGAAAGGCCGGGGAGCTGTTTTTT	CASSEAPGQGQRKAGELFF
TRBJ1-5	TRBV7-2	-	-	TGTGCCAGCAGCAAGGGAGGGAGCAATCAGCCCCAGCATTTT	CASSKGGSNQPQHF
TRBJ2-5	TRBV28	-	-	TGTGCCAGCAGTTCTCCAGGGGAACGATTTGGGACCCAGTACTTC	CASSSPGERFGTQYF
TRBJ2-1	TRBV24-1	TRBD2	-	TGTGCCACCAGTGAGCGCGGGAGGGGTCCCCACAATGAGCAGTTCTTC	CATSERGRGPHNEQFF
TRBJ2-5	TRBV2	TRBD2	-	TGTGCCAGCAGTGACACTCTAGCGGGGGGGCGGACCCAGTACTTC	CASSDTLAGGRTQYF
TRBJ1-6	TRBV19	-	-	TGTGCCAGTAGTGAGATGTCCGGGGGAAATTCACCCCTCCACTTT	CASSEMSGGNSPLHF
TRBJ1-1	TRBV5-1	TRBD1	-	TGCGCCAGCAGCCTAAAGGGACAGGAGAACACTGAAGCTTTCTTT	CASSLKGQENTEAFF
TRBJ1-2	TRBV5-4	TRBD1	-	TGTGCCAGCAGCTTGGCCCCGGGACAGGGGGCGCTCGGCTACACCTTC	CASSLAPGQGALGYTF
TRBJ2-2	TRBV5-6	TRBD2	-	TGTGCCAGCAGCTTTGGGCTAGCGGGGTTCTATGGGGAGCTGTTTTTT	CASSFGLAGFYGELFF
TRBJ2-1	TRBV7-8	-	once	TGTGCCAGCAGCTTAGGGACTACCCCGTACAATGAGCAGTTCTTC	CASSLGTTPYNEQFF
TRBJ1-6	TRBV27	TRBD1	-	TGTGCCAGCAGTATCAGGGGGTTCTATAATTCACCCCTCCACTTT	CASSIRGFYNSPLHF
TRBJ1-1	TRBV5-8	-	-	TGTGCCAGCAGCCCCCAGGGTCTCGAAGCTTTCTTT	CASSPQGLEAFF
TRBJ2-1	TRBV10-3	TRBD2	-	TGTGCCATCCGATCCACGGAGGGAGGGGACTACAATGAGCAGTTCTTC	CAIRSTEGGDYNEQFF
TRBJ2-1	TRBV12-3/TRBV12-4	-	-	TGTGCCAGCACCAAGACTAGACTAGTTGAGCAGTTCTTC	CASTKTRLVEQFF
TRBJ1-6	TRBV11-2	TRBD1	-	TGTGCCAGCAGCTACGGGGACAGGGACGCTTCACCCCTCCACTTT	CASSYGDRDASPLHF
TRBJ2-7	TRBV7-8	TRBD1	-	TGTGCCAGCAGCAGGACAGGGGGCGGGCAGTACTTC	CASSRTGGGQYF
TRBJ1-2	TRBV19	-	once	TGTGCCAGCCATGACAGAATTTATGGCTACACCTTC	CASHDRIYGYTF
TRBJ2-7	TRBV2	-	-	TGTGCCAGCAGTGAAGCGCGGGTAGGGAACGAGCAGTACTTC	CASSEARVGNEQYF
TRBJ2-1	TRBV15	TRBD2	-	TGTGCCACCAGCAGAGTGGCGGGAGGGTACAATGAGCAGTTCTTC	CATSRVAGGYNEQFF
TRBJ2-7	TRBV28	TRBD2	once	TGTGCCAGCAGTACCCGACTAGCGGGGTACGAGCAGTACTTC	CASSTRLAGYEQYF
TRBJ1-2	TRBV9	TRBD1	-	TGTGCCAGCAGCGTGGGCGGAGGGACAGTCTATGGCTACACCTTC	CASSVGGGTVYGYTF
TRBJ2-1	TRBV19	TRBD2	-	TGTGCCAGTACCTCCTCGGGACTAGCGCCTAACGGCAATGAGCAGTTCTTC	CASTSSGLAPNGNEQFF
TRBJ2-1	TRBV5-1	TRBD2	-	TGCGCCAGCAGCTTGGCGATTAGCGGGAACGGAGAGTTCTTC	CASSLAISGNGEFF